The clone carrying this TCR beta chain was counted many times. The antigen remains unidentified. The sample originates from a study of HIV-infected children after antiretroviral therapy interruption. The overall study: Samples from the continuous-treatment group were taken at weeks 0, 48 and 150. Points from the study as a whole: Naive CD4+ Gini coefficient rose by interruption end, suggesting clonal expansion.

The TCR library was built from RNA with a 3' RACE protocol and unique molecular identifiers. MiXCR, run by TCRdb on the 3' RACE reads, gives a single entry per CDR3 protein. This repertoire shows about 89,000 distinct CDR3 sequences, about 6.9% found once; its top ten account for 0.9% to 1.3%. Germline V gene data show CDR1 as SEHNR and CDR2 as FQNEAQ (reference sequence). This CDR3 spans 14 amino acids. V shed 5 bases and J shed 5 bases, with 13 bases lying between them. Treatment meaning: PENTA 11 planned treatment interruption arm or continuous ART arm. The source is a pool of human donors with HIV. The rearrangement links TRBV7-9 to TRBJ2-1; D ambiguous. The source material was CD45RA+ CD4+ T cells from PBMCs, pooled from several time points, sampled from a donor given antiretroviral therapy, either interrupted or continuous. Subset meaning: naive CD4+ CD45RA+ CD45RO- T cells. CDR3 region: CASSPRWTDNEQFF. CDR3 nucleotides: TGTGCCAGCAGCCCCCGGTGGACGGACAATGAGCAGTTCTTC. The full variable domain, rest sourced from reference TRBV7-9 and TRBJ2-1, is DTGVSQNPRHKITKRGQNVTFRCDPISEHNRLYWYRQTLGQGPEFLTYFQNEAQLEKSRLLSDRFSAERPKGSFSTLEIQRTEQGDSAMYLCASSPRWTDNEQFFGPGTRLTVL.